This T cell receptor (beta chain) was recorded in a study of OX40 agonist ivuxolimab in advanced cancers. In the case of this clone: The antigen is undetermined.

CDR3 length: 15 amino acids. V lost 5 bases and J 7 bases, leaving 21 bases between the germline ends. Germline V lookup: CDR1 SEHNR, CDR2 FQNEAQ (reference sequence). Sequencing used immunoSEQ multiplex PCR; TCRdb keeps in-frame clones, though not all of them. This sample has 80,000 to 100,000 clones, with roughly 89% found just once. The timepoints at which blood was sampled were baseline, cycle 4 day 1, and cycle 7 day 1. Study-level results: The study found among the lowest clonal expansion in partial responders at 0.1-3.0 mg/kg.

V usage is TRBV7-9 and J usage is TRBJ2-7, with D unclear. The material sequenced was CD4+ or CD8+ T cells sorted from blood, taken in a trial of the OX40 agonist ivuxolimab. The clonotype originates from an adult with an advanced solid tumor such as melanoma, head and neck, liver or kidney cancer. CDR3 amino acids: CASSVAVAPPYEQYF. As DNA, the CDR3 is TGTGCCAGCAGCGTCGCAGTCGCACCACCTTATGAGCAGTACTTC.